A single sample is the source of the 2 T cell receptor beta chains below, sequenced in a study of T cell responses to AZD1222 COVID-19 vaccine. Sequencing used immunoSEQ multiplex PCR; TCRdb keeps in-frame clones, though not all of them. The sample shows approximately 150,000 clones, about 88% of them seen only once. The starting material was peripheral blood, obtained on day 0 of AZD1222 vaccination. These receptors originate from an adult in good health.

The CDR3 DNA reads as TGTGCCAGCAGTTTAGGGGGGAACACTGAAGCTTTCTTT. Translated, it gives CASSLGGNTEAFF. V and J are TRBV12-3 or TRBV12-4 and TRBJ1-1; D remains ambiguous. V shed 1 base and J shed 1 base, with 4 bases lying between them. There are 13 residues in the CDR3.

The gene calls are TRBV2 and TRBJ2-2, with a tentative D call TRBD1 (7 bases). The germline V gene encodes CDR1 SNHLY and CDR2 FYNNEI. The CDR3 contains 15 residues. V was cut by 6 bases and J by 2 bases, with 13 bases left in between. The CDR3 sequence: CASRMQGGNTGELFF. DNA of the CDR3: TGTGCCAGCAGGATGCAGGGGGGCAACACCGGGGAGCTGTTTTTT.